Below, one TCR beta chain is given with its context. No antigen is known for it. The source of the sample is a study of monozygotic twins with inflammatory bowel disease. The CDR3 has 11 amino acids. Looked up from germline, CDR1 is DFQATT and CDR2 is SNEGSKA (reference sequence). Reanalyzing the 5' RACE reads, TCRdb keeps one entry per CDR3 protein, without DNA. This sample contains some 450,000 distinct CDR3 sequences. Points from the study as a whole: A single strong IBD-associated signal or clonotype was not supported by the findings.

The chain recombines TRBV20-1 with TRBJ1-1. Input material: blood. This TCR was sampled from a human donor with ulcerative colitis or Crohn's disease, or a healthy co-twin of an affected twin (not recorded which). CDR3 residues: CSASTGPKAFF.